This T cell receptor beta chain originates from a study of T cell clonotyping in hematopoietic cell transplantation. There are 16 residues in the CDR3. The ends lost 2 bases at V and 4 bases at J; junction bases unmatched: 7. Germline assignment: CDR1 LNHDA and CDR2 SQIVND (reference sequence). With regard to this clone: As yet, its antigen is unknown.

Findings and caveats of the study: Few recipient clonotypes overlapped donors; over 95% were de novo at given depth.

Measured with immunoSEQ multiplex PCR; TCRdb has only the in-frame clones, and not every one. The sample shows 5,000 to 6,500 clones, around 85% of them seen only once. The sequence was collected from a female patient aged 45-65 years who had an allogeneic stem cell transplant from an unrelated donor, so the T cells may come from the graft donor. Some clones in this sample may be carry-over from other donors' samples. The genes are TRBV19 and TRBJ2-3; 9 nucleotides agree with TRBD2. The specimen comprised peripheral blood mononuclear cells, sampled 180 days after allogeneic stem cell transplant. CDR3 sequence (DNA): TGTGCCAGTAGTATAACCCTAGCGGGGAGCGCAGATACGCAGTATTTT. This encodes CASSITLAGSADTQYF.